Listed below are T cell receptor beta chains from one sample, sequenced in a study of blood T cell repertoires in COVID-19. The assay was immunoSEQ multiplex PCR, and TCRdb's table has in-frame clones only and misses some. Of 250,000 to 300,000 clones listed, around 86% are singletons. The sample taken for sequencing was peripheral blood. These receptors all come from a woman aged 55-70 years with COVID-19, enrolled during active disease. Both conserved end residues are part of each CDR3. D genes are given only for firm matches. Only part of the rows carry a size: once, few, many, or a class if the clone is expanded.

V gene,D gene,J gene,clone size,CDR3 DNA,CDR3 protein
TRBV28,NA,TRBJ1-2,few,TGTGCCAGCAGTCCTAGACTGACGCGAGGCTATGGCTACACCTTC,CASSPRLTRGYGYTF
TRBV12-2,NA,TRBJ2-1,NA,TGTGCAAGTCGTCCCACTAGAGGAGCGGGGAACAATGAGCAGTTCTTC,CASRPTRGAGNNEQFF
TRBV5-1,NA,TRBJ1-1,NA,TGCGCCAGCAGCCCGCCGGGGGGGAACACTGAAGCTTTCTTT,CASSPPGGNTEAFF
TRBV25-1,NA,TRBJ1-4,NA,TGTGCCAGCAGTGAGCCCGCGGGGGCAGGTGAAAAACTGTTTTTT,CASSEPAGAGEKLFF
TRBV4-3,TRBD2,TRBJ2-1,NA,TGCGCCAGCAGCCAAGGACTAGCGGCTTACAATGAGCAGTTCTTC,CASSQGLAAYNEQFF
TRBV6-1,TRBD1,TRBJ1-4,NA,TGTGCCAGCAGTGAATCGACAGGGGGCTTTGAAAAACTGTTTTTT,CASSESTGGFEKLFF
TRBV19,TRBD1,TRBJ2-4,NA,TGTGCCAGTAGCCAGGGGGCTTTAAGGTCCGCCGCGGCCAAAAACATTCAGTACTTC,CASSQGALRSAAAKNIQYF
TRBV30,TRBD1,TRBJ1-1,NA,TGTGCCTGGAGTGTAGGATTCGCCGGACAGGGTAACACTGAAGCTTTCTTT,CAWSVGFAGQGNTEAFF
TRBV30,NA,TRBJ1-6,NA,TGTGCCTGGAGGACAGACTATAATTCACCCCTCCACTTT,CAWRTDYNSPLHF
TRBV20-1,NA,TRBJ2-4,NA,TGCAGTGCTAGTTCAGGGGTTGGGACCAAAAACATTCAGTACTTC,CSASSGVGTKNIQYF
TRBV6-5,NA,TRBJ2-7,NA,TGTGCCAGCAGTTCTGACACCTACGAGCAGTACTTC,CASSSDTYEQYF
TRBV7-2,NA,TRBJ1-6,NA,TGTGCCAGCAGCTTAGGACCCCCCGGGAGCGTAATCCCCCTCCACTTT,CASSLGPPGSVIPLHF
TRBV27,TRBD2,TRBJ2-7,few,TGTGCCAGCAGACTAGAACTAGCGGGGACTTACGAGCAGTACTTC,CASRLELAGTYEQYF
TRBV7-6,TRBD2,TRBJ2-2,NA,TGTGCCAGCAGCTTAGTTTCGGGAGGGGGCACCGGGGAGCTGTTTTTT,CASSLVSGGGTGELFF
TRBV28,NA,TRBJ1-2,NA,TGTGCCAGCAGTTTCGGGTCTACTAACTATGGCTACACCTTC,CASSFGSTNYGYTF
TRBV20-1,NA,TRBJ2-1,NA,TGCAGTGCGGCGGAGTACAATGAGCAGTTCTTC,CSAAEYNEQFF
TRBV2,NA,TRBJ1-1,once,TGTGCCAGCAGCGGAACCCCGGCGGGGATGAACGCTTTCTTT,CASSGTPAGMNAFF
TRBV21-1,NA,TRBJ2-5,NA,TGTGCCAGCAGCAAAAAATCAGGGGGCGGGGAGACCCAGTACTTC,CASSKKSGGGETQYF
TRBV4-1,NA,TRBJ2-3,NA,TGCGCCAGCAGCCAAAGGAGGGGGAGGGACACAGATACGCAGTATTTT,CASSQRRGRDTDTQYF
TRBV5-6,TRBD1,TRBJ2-3,NA,TGTGCCAGCTTCCCCCAGGGGGCCACAGATACGCAGTATTTT,CASFPQGATDTQYF
TRBV5-1,TRBD1,TRBJ2-3,many,TGCGCCAGCAGCTTGGCCTTGGGACAGGGATCAGATACGCAGTATTTT,CASSLALGQGSDTQYF